This entry is about one TCR beta chain. No antigen is known for it. This CDR3 comprises 17 residues. The germline V gene has CDR1 KGHSH and CDR2 LQKENI. The V end was cut by 4 bases, the J end by 1 base, with 19 bases between. This sample was taken from a study of T cell responses to AZD1222 COVID-19 vaccine. Across the study: Combined were second doses at about 4 or about 12 weeks. Study results and limitations: Spike as a whole was targeted by vaccine-associated CD4 TCRs, dominant at 160-218 and 743-854. Reports say nearly half of spike-specific TCRs go after unmutated variant regions. Repertoires in all cases were sampled only once the peak T cell response had passed.

Sequencing was performed with immunoSEQ multiplex PCR; in TCRdb, only in-frame clones are kept and a portion is missing. Among 120,000 or so clones listed, around nine tenths were seen once. This specimen was peripheral blood, taken on day 0 of AZD1222 vaccination. V is TRBV18 and J is TRBJ1-1, with a weak D call TRBD1 (6 bases). This receptor was identified in an adult in good health. This CDR3 reads CASSLDLLGQSNTEAFF. As DNA, the CDR3 is TGTGCCAGCTCACTCGACCTTCTTGGACAGTCGAACACTGAAGCTTTCTTT.